The 27 T cell receptor beta chains listed next were all sequenced from one sample in a study of blood T cell repertoires in COVID-19. Profiled with immunoSEQ multiplex PCR; TCRdb holds only in-frame clones, not every one. The data show under 250,000 clones, with about 90% seen just once and almost 4% held by the top ten. Sample: PBMCs or T cells enriched from blood (not recorded which). The receptors were gathered from a young woman with acute COVID-19.

The rearrangement uses TRBV4-1 and TRBJ1-5; D is undetermined. The CDR3 spans 15 residues. V was pared by 0 bases and J by 2 bases, with 8 bases between. Germline loops: CDR1 MGHRA, CDR2 YSYEKL. In DNA, the CDR3 is TGCGCCAGCAGCCAAGATTTCCAGGGCAATCAGCCCCAGCATTTT. This sequence encodes CASSQDFQGNQPQHF.

The chain uses TRBV19 and TRBJ2-1; 12 positions agree with TRBD2. Germline loops: CDR1 LNHDA, CDR2 SQIVND (reference sequence). The ends lost 6 bases at V and 9 bases at J; junction bases unmatched: 9. The CDR3 runs 15 residues. This CDR3 is CASSGTSGGLGEQFF. The CDR3 nucleotides are TGTGCCAGTAGCGGTACTAGCGGGGGGTTGGGTGAGCAGTTCTTC.

The rearrangement links TRBV19 to TRBJ2-1; D unclear. Trimming pared 5 bases from V and 10 bases from J, leaving 6 bases between. This CDR3 has 10 residues. The germline gives CDR1 LNHDA, CDR2 SQIVND (reference sequence). CDR3 region: CASSPPEQFF. Here the CDR3 DNA reads TGTGCCAGTAGTCCCCCAGAGCAGTTCTTC.

The V gene is TRBV2, the J gene TRBJ1-5, with 7 bases aligning to TRBD1. The CDR3 sequence is 15 residues long. The V gene's germline CDR1 is SNHLY and CDR2 FYNNEI. V lost 3 bases and J lost 9; bases outside the gene matches: 11. CDR3 loop: CASSERDSSLLPQHF. CDR3 nucleotide sequence: TGTGCCAGCAGTGAGCGGGACAGTAGTTTACTGCCCCAGCATTTT.

This clone was observed a single time. The chain has TRBV5-1 and TRBJ1-1, with D possibly TRBD1 on 5 matching bases. Trimming took 4 bases from V and 5 from J, leaving 18 bases between them. Germline values: CDR1 SGHRS, CDR2 YFSETQ. There are 15 residues in the CDR3. The CDR3 DNA sequence: TGCGCCAGCAGCCCTGGCTTAGGGGTTAATACTGAAGCTTTCTTT. This codes for CASSPGLGVNTEAFF.

The chain links TRBV28 to TRBJ2-5; TRBD2 aligns across 14 bases. CDR3 length: 17 residues. The germline gives CDR1 MDHEN, CDR2 SYDVKM. V dropped 4 bases and J dropped 1; count of bases not matched to a gene: 5. CDR3 residues: CASSSRTSGGTQETQYF. CDR3 DNA: TGTGCCAGCAGTTCTAGGACTAGCGGGGGGACCCAAGAGACCCAGTACTTC.

This clone was detected many times. The rearrangement links TRBV28 to TRBJ1-5; no clear D gene. Between the trimmed V and J ends, which lost 5 bases and 2 bases, there was a span of 19 bases. CDR1 and CDR2 from the germline V gene are MDHEN and SYDVKM. CDR3 length: 17 residues. CDR3 residues: CASSPMGTRSRNQPQHF. CDR3 DNA: TGTGCCAGCAGTCCAATGGGTACCAGGTCGCGCAATCAGCCCCAGCATTTT.

The J gene is TRBJ2-6, the V gene TRBV9; 9 bases agree with TRBD1. This CDR3 comprises 22 residues. Germline CDR1 is SGDLS and CDR2 is YYNGEE. V dropped 2 bases and J dropped 1; count of bases not matched to a gene: 19. This CDR3 reads CASSVRVWDRGQGSSGANVLTF. For the CDR3, the DNA is TGTGCCAGCAGCGTTCGCGTCTGGGATCGTGGACAGGGGAGTTCTGGGGCCAACGTCCTGACTTTC.

The CDR3 DNA reads as TGCGCCAGCAGTGAGAATAGCGGGGGCACAGATACGCAGTATTTT. It codes for CASSENSGGTDTQYF. V gene TRBV10-1 combines with J gene TRBJ2-3; 8 bases match TRBD2. The V segment lost 2 bases and the J segment 1 base; nucleotides outside the gene matches: 2. The germline V gene encodes CDR1 WNHNN and CDR2 SYGVQD (reference sequence). This CDR3 spans 15 amino acids.

The CDR3 sequence is CSASRSGQETQYF. The CDR3 DNA sequence: TGCAGTGCTAGTCGGTCGGGGCAAGAGACCCAGTACTTC. The gene calls are TRBV20-1 and TRBJ2-5; the D gene is possibly TRBD2 (5 bases). Germline loops: CDR1 DFQATT, CDR2 SNEGSKA (reference sequence). CDR3 size: 13 residues. V lost 3 bases and J lost 2, with 10 bases in between.

The chain couples TRBV28 to TRBJ2-7; D possibly corresponds to TRBD1 (5 bases). The V gene's germline CDR1 is MDHEN and CDR2 SYDVKM. Trimming shortened V by 2 bases and J by 2 bases, and 19 bases separated the two germline ends. This CDR3 contains 17 residues. CDR3 in DNA: TGTGCCAGCAGTTTAAGTAGGTCGGAGACAGTTACCTACGAGCAGTACTTC. Its protein product is CASSLSRSETVTYEQYF.

This chain connects TRBV15 to TRBJ1-1; the match to TRBD1 covers 7 bases. V lost 4 bases to trimming and J lost 2 bases; unmatched junction nucleotides: 7. The CDR3 sequence is 15 residues long. The V gene's germline CDR1 is LNHNV and CDR2 YYDKDF (reference sequence). The CDR3 loop reads CATSTRTGKNTEAFF. In DNA, the CDR3 is TGTGCCACCAGCACGAGGACAGGTAAAAACACTGAAGCTTTCTTT.

J is TRBJ2-3 and V is TRBV5-4; 13 bases match TRBD2. The CDR3 sequence is 15 residues long. Germline V gives CDR1 SGHNT, CDR2 YYREEE (reference sequence). The ends lost 4 bases at V and 5 bases at J; junction bases unmatched: 4. CDR3 DNA: TGTGCCAGCAGCCGAGGACTAGCGGGGGTAGATACGCAGTATTTT. Its protein is CASSRGLAGVDTQYF.

This sequence joins TRBV11-3 and TRBJ2-1, with 7 bases fitting TRBD2. Trimming cost V 5 bases and J 8 bases; bases outside gene matches: 3. The V gene's germline CDR1 is SGHNT and CDR2 YENEEA. CDR3 length: 12 residues. Here the CDR3 DNA reads TGTGCCAGCAGCCGAGGGAGGGATGAGCAGTTCTTC. Translated: CASSRGRDEQFF.

This clone was counted a single time. The chain couples TRBV5-4 to TRBJ1-5, with TRBD1 matching over 7 bases. CDR1 and CDR2 (germline): SGHNT, YYREEE (reference sequence). J gave up 5 bases and V 3 bases, and 2 bases lay outside the gene matches. CDR3 length: 13 amino acids. The CDR3 loop reads CASSSGQYQPQHF. For the CDR3, the DNA is TGTGCCAGCAGCTCGGGACAGTATCAGCCCCAGCATTTT.

This clone was seen more than once but under ten times. The chain has TRBV5-1 and TRBJ2-1, with TRBD1 matching 8 bases. The CDR3 is 15 amino acids. V was clipped by 2 bases and J by 4 bases; unmatched bases: 5. CDR1 is SGHRS and CDR2 is YFSETQ in the germline V gene. The CDR3 DNA sequence: TGCGCCAGCAGCTTACAGGGGGAGACGTACAATGAGCAGTTCTTC. It is translated as CASSLQGETYNEQFF.

This rearrangement joins TRBV18 to TRBJ1-5, with D unclear. The germline V gene encodes CDR1 KGHSH and CDR2 LQKENI. V was pared by 3 bases and J by 2 bases, with 11 bases between. The CDR3 is 15 amino acids. The CDR3 is CASSPDRGGNQPQHF. The CDR3 bases are TGTGCCAGCTCACCGGATCGGGGAGGCAATCAGCCCCAGCATTTT.

V gene TRBV13 combines with J gene TRBJ2-1, with D possibly TRBD2 on 7 matching bases. Germline V gene data show CDR1 as PRHDT and CDR2 as FYEKMQ (reference sequence). This CDR3 has 17 amino acids. Trimming stripped 5 bases from V and 4 bases from J, with 21 bases between. The CDR3 DNA follows: TGTGCCAGCAGCCCCCTGGGGGGGGGCCAAGTTTACAATGAGCAGTTCTTC. Amino acid sequence: CASSPLGGGQVYNEQFF.

The gene calls are TRBV27 and TRBJ1-2; 7 nucleotides match TRBD1. The CDR3 is made up of 15 amino acids. CDR1 is MNHEY, CDR2 SMNVEV, per germline (reference sequence). V dropped 7 bases and J dropped 4; count of bases not matched to a gene: 12. The CDR3: CASTPGGQTSYGYTF. CDR3 DNA sequence: TGTGCCAGCACCCCTGGGGGACAGACGTCCTATGGCTACACCTTC.

To note about this clone: The germline gene is not matched at one end of the junction; a read error may be the cause. The chain combines TRBV2 with TRBJ2-3, with a weak D call TRBD1 (6 bases). The CDR3 contains 11 residues. CDR1 is SNHLY, CDR2 FYNNEI, per germline. The chain's CDR3 is CASSIDRRKDF. The CDR3 DNA reads as TGTGCCAGCAGTATAGACAGGCGAAAGGATTTT.

The CDR3 sequence is CASRSGGAGNTIYF. The CDR3 nucleotides read TGTGCCAGCAGGTCCGGGGGGGCTGGAAACACCATATATTTT. The chain joins TRBV27 to TRBJ1-3, with D possibly matching TRBD1 (5 bases). Trimming shortened V by 6 bases and J by 2 bases, and 11 bases separated the two germline ends. This CDR3 is 14 amino acids long. In germline, CDR1 is MNHEY, CDR2 SMNVEV (reference sequence).

This chain uses TRBV5-4 with TRBJ1-2; 7 positions agree with TRBD1. V was pared by 4 bases and J by 1 base, with 10 bases of the junction left unmatched. This CDR3 contains 16 residues. Germline-derived CDR1 and CDR2 are SGHNT and YYREEE (reference sequence). The CDR3 region is CASSTPGQALNYGYTF. For the CDR3, the DNA is TGTGCCAGCAGCACCCCAGGACAGGCTCTTAACTATGGCTACACCTTC.

Only one count was recorded for this clone. This chain joins TRBV18 and TRBJ1-2; D may be TRBD1 (6 bases). Trimming removed 6 bases from V and 9 bases from J, with 17 bases in between. CDR1 and CDR2 from the germline V gene are KGHSH and LQKENI. The CDR3 covers 13 residues. The CDR3 loop is CASSPEGGRSYTF. In DNA, the CDR3 is TGTGCCAGCTCCCCCGAGGGGGGGAGAAGCTACACCTTC.

The chain employs TRBV6-5 and TRBJ1-1, with TRBD1 matching 7 bases. Germline CDR1 MNHEY, CDR2 SVGAGI. After removal of 6 bases from V and 10 bases from J, the junction contained 11 bases not matched to a gene. The CDR3 extends over 13 amino acids. As DNA, the CDR3 is TGTGCCAGCAGAGGATCAGGGGGATGGGTAGCTTTCTTT. As protein: CASRGSGGWVAFF.

The chain has TRBV28 and TRBJ1-2; weak D call: TRBD1 (6 bases). CDR1 is MDHEN, CDR2 SYDVKM, per germline. V lost 5 bases to trimming and J lost 10 bases, with 11 bases between them. The CDR3 sequence is 11 residues long. Here the CDR3 DNA reads TGTGCCAGCAGTCCACAGGGCTCCTACACCTTC. Translating it yields CASSPQGSYTF.

This clone was recorded many times. The genes are TRBV11-2 and TRBJ2-3; tentative D call: TRBD2 (7 bases). The CDR3 loop spans 17 amino acids. The germline CDR1 and CDR2 sequences are SGHAT and FQNNGV. The V gene lost 5 bases and the J gene lost 9 bases, with 27 bases spanning the gap. The DNA for the CDR3 is TGTGCCAGCAGCCCATACCGGGCGGGGGCTGTTGGAGCAACGCAGTATTTT. Translated, it gives CASSPYRAGAVGATQYF.

The chain's CDR3 is CASSQATGSSNQPQHF. CDR3 nucleotide sequence: TGCGCCAGCAGCCAAGCCACAGGGTCTAGCAATCAGCCCCAGCATTTT. The rearrangement joins TRBV4-3 to TRBJ1-5; possible D gene TRBD1, 6 bases. This CDR3 has 16 residues. Germline V gives CDR1 LGHNA, CDR2 YSLEER. Trimming removed 1 base from V and 0 bases from J, with 10 bases in between.